One sample yielded the 17 T cell receptor beta chains listed below, sequenced in a study of T cells after yellow fever vaccination. TCRdb itself ran the 5' RACE reads through MiXCR, one entry per CDR3 protein. The data hold 250,000 to 350,000 distinct CDR3 sequences, with around 4.5% observed a single time. This sample comprised PBMCs, obtained 15 days after the yellow fever booster vaccination. Receptor source: a man younger than 30 who received the YFV17D yellow fever vaccine.

This clonotype came up many times. V is TRBV20-1 and J is TRBJ2-3; perhaps TRBD1 as D (6 bases). V was cut by 5 bases and J by 4 bases, with 22 bases left in between. Germline V gene data show CDR1 as DFQATT and CDR2 as SNEGSKA (reference sequence). The CDR3 loop spans 16 amino acids. The CDR3 sequence: CSASPPRLGAPDTQYF. The CDR3 DNA reads as TGCAGTGCTTCCCCCCCACGCTTGGGGGCCCCAGATACGCAGTATTTT.

The CDR3 DNA follows: TGCGCCAGCAGCTTGGAGGGGACTAGCGCCTACCAAGAGACCCAGTACTTC. Translation gives CASSLEGTSAYQETQYF. V usage is TRBV5-1 and J usage is TRBJ2-5; TRBD2 agrees at 10 bases. J was trimmed by 0 bases and V by 0 bases; bases with no gene match: 5. The CDR3 extends over 17 amino acids. Germline lookup yields CDR1 SGHRS and CDR2 YFSETQ.

In its sample, this clonotype was seen many times. V and J are TRBV5-6 and TRBJ1-1; no clear D gene. The CDR3 totals 13 residues. V was clipped by 1 base and J by 0 bases, with 4 bases between them. The V gene's germline CDR1 is SGHDT and CDR2 YYEEEE. CDR3 DNA: TGTGCCAGCAGCTTGCTCCTGAACACTGAAGCTTTCTTT. Translated: CASSLLLNTEAFF.

This clonotype was found many times. The chain is built from TRBV4-3 and TRBJ1-2, with D tentatively TRBD1 (5 bases). The V gene lost 0 bases and the J gene lost 4 bases, with 9 bases spanning the gap. The germline V gene has CDR1 LGHNA and CDR2 YSLEER. The CDR3 is 14 residues long. CDR3 coding DNA: TGCGCCAGCAGCCAAGATAGGGGAAGCTATGGCTACACCTTC. Translation: CASSQDRGSYGYTF.

There are a few counts of this clonotype. This chain connects TRBV5-1 to TRBJ2-3; 10 nucleotides agree with TRBD2. The length of the CDR3 is 20 residues. The germline V gene has CDR1 SGHRS and CDR2 YFSETQ. V was clipped by 4 bases and J by 6 bases; unmatched bases: 23. For the CDR3, the DNA is TGCGCCAGCAGCGTATCCTCCCTCAGCGGGGGGGCCGCCCGCATTGATACGCAGTATTTT. It specifies CASSVSSLSGGAARIDTQYF.

This clonotype was found a few times. V and J are TRBV2 and TRBJ2-1, with a tentative D call TRBD2 (6 bases). CDR1 and CDR2 (germline): SNHLY, FYNNEI. The CDR3 totals 12 residues. With 6 bases removed from V and 5 bases from J, the gap between germline ends came to 8 bases. The CDR3 protein is CASSRTNNEQFF. The CDR3 DNA is TGTGCCAGCAGCCGGACTAACAATGAGCAGTTCTTC.

In its sample, this clonotype was seen many times. V usage is TRBV4-1 and J usage is TRBJ2-5, with D unresolved. Germline CDR1 is MGHRA and CDR2 is YSYEKL. CDR3 length equals 15 residues. Trimming pared 6 bases from V and 5 bases from J, leaving 19 bases between. The CDR3 spells CASSLMGRTEETQYF. CDR3 sequence (DNA): TGCGCCAGCAGTTTAATGGGCAGGACGGAGGAGACCCAGTACTTC.

Points on this clonotype: A much bigger clone sits one base away, suggesting this may be a read error. The chain couples TRBV7-6 to TRBJ1-1; no definite D call. Germline CDR1 reads SGHVS; CDR2 reads FNYEAQ. Trimming pared 8 bases from V and 4 bases from J, leaving 17 bases between. This CDR3 has 14 residues. The CDR3 nucleotides read TGTGCCAGCTGCCCGTCGGAGGGTTCCACTGAAGCTTTCTTT. This codes for CASCPSEGSTEAFF. The variable domain in full, with the rest retrieved from reference TRBV7-6 and TRBJ1-1, is GAGVSQSPRYKVTKRGQDVALRCDPISGHVSLYWYRQALGQGPEFLTYFNYEAQQDKSGLPNDRFSAERPEGSISTLTIQRTEQRDSAMYRCASCPSEGSTEAFFGQGTRLTVV.

This clonotype was recorded at least ten times. The rearrangement links TRBV4-3 to TRBJ2-7, with TRBD2 as a possible D gene (5 bases). V dropped 1 base and J dropped 4 bases, with 8 bases sitting between them. This CDR3 is built from 13 residues. Germline V lookup: CDR1 LGHNA, CDR2 YSLEER. CDR3 in DNA: TGCGCCAGCAGCCAAGGTCCGGGGTACGAGCAGTACGTC. It codes for CASSQGPGYEQYV.

The chain is built from TRBV7-3 and TRBJ2-3; D unresolved. Trimming took 6 bases from V and 0 from J, leaving 19 bases between them. Germline values: CDR1 SGHTA, CDR2 FQGTGA. This CDR3 has 17 residues. The CDR3 coding sequence is TGTGCCAGCAGTCCCCCTCCCAGGACGTCTAGCACAGATACGCAGTATTTT. Residues: CASSPPPRTSSTDTQYF.

The chain has TRBV7-9 and TRBJ2-7; 8 bases map to TRBD1. After removal of 4 bases from V and 6 bases from J, the junction contained 2 bases not matched to a gene. Germline lookup yields CDR1 SEHNR and CDR2 FQNEAQ (reference sequence). The CDR3 has 12 residues. The CDR3 spells CASSSGTGEQYV. DNA for the CDR3: TGTGCCAGCAGCTCCGGGACAGGCGAGCAGTACGTC.

The table lists this clonotype with many counts. This chain connects TRBV20-1 to TRBJ1-4; D gene unclear. The CDR3 contains 13 residues. Per the germline V gene, CDR1 is DFQATT and CDR2 is SNEGSKA (reference sequence). The ends were cut back, 3 bases at V and 1 base at J, with 6 bases in the middle. The CDR3 here is CSASGVTNEKLFF. In DNA form, the CDR3 reads TGCAGTGCTAGCGGGGTAACTAATGAAAAACTGTTTTTT.

There are many counts of this clonotype. The rearrangement links TRBV7-9 to TRBJ1-4, with D unresolved. The CDR3 contains 12 residues. In germline, CDR1 is SEHNR, CDR2 FQNEAQ (reference sequence). Trimming removed 1 base from V and 8 bases from J, with 5 bases in between. The CDR3 is CASSLGREKLFF. The CDR3 DNA is TGTGCCAGCAGCTTAGGTCGGGAAAAACTGTTTTTT.

This clonotype was seen only a few times. The chain carries TRBV10-3 and TRBJ1-1; D is undetermined. The CDR3 extends over 12 amino acids. V lost 10 bases and J lost 1, with 10 bases in between. Germline V CDR1 and CDR2: ENHRY, SYGVKD. CDR3 loop: CATDDRNTEAFF. The CDR3 nucleotides read TGTGCCACCGATGACCGGAACACTGAAGCTTTCTTT.

This clonotype was seen a handful of times. The chain carries TRBV9 and TRBJ2-3; a weak D match, TRBD1 (6 bases). Deletions cut 0 bases from V and 1 base from J, with 12 bases between. This CDR3 is built from 16 residues. Looked up from germline, CDR1 is SGDLS and CDR2 is YYNGEE. Written as DNA, the CDR3 is TGTGCCAGCAGCGTAGCTATCGCAGGGGGCACAGATACGCAGTATTTT. Translating it yields CASSVAIAGGTDTQYF. Combining the CDR3 with reference TRBV9 and TRBJ2-3 gives the whole variable domain DSGVTQTPKHLITATGQRVTLRCSPRSGDLSVYWYQQSLDQGLQFLIQYYNGEERAKGNILERFSAQQFPDLHSELNLSSLELGDSALYFCASSVAIAGGTDTQYFGPGTRLTVL.

This clonotype was observed a few times. The V gene is TRBV29-1, the J gene TRBJ2-7; D tentatively reads TRBD1 or TRBD2 (5 bases each). In germline, CDR1 is SQVTM, CDR2 ANQGSEA. This CDR3 has 15 residues. V was shortened by 1 base and J by 0 bases, with 13 bases between the two germline ends. CDR3 nucleotide sequence: TGCAGCGTTGAAGGGGGTGGGGACCCCTCCTACGAGCAGTACTTC. Residues: CSVEGGGDPSYEQYF.

This clonotype has only a few counts. CDR3 sequence reads: CASSYSGGNLYEQYF. CDR3 bases: TGTGCCAGCAGTTACTCGGGGGGTAACCTCTACGAGCAGTACTTC. The V call is TRBV6-5, the J call TRBJ2-7; maybe TRBD2 (6 bases). The length of the CDR3 is 15 residues. The germline CDR1 and CDR2 sequences are MNHEY and SVGAGI. With 0 bases removed from V and 3 bases from J, the gap between germline ends came to 12 bases.